Below are 23 T cell receptor beta chains sequenced from a single sample in a study of patients and donors after allogeneic stem cell transplantation. TCRdb re-derived calls from the RT-PCR reads in MiXCR, one entry per CDR3 protein. This table has roughly 230,000 distinct CDR3 sequences, approximately 14% appearing once. Sequencing used blood, either unsorted or a sorted T cell fraction (not recorded which). All receptors derive from a human donor who was either an allogeneic HSCT recipient or a stem cell or donor lymphocyte infusion donor (not recorded which). It is not recorded whose cells these are; they may come from a transplant donor.

This clonotype was seen at least ten times. The V call is TRBV5-5, the J call TRBJ1-5, with 7 positions matching TRBD1. The CDR3 totals 14 residues. Germline trimming cut 5 bases from V and 1 base from J; bases unmatched to any gene: 3. The germline CDR1 and CDR2 sequences are SGHKS and YYEKEE (reference sequence). CDR3 nucleotides: TGTGCCAGCAGTACAGGGGAGAGCAATCAGCCCCAGCATTTT. It translates to CASSTGESNQPQHF.

The table lists this clonotype with a few counts. The CDR3 reads CASRPIGMNTEAFF. The CDR3 coding sequence is TGTGCCAGCAGACCAATCGGAATGAACACTGAAGCTTTCTTT. The rearrangement links TRBV6-2 or TRBV6-3 to TRBJ1-1; D not certain. Germline V CDR1 and CDR2: MNHEY, SVGEGT. V was pared by 6 bases and J by 0 bases, with 11 bases between. The CDR3 runs 14 residues.

The chain uses TRBV12-3 or TRBV12-4 and TRBJ2-1; 10 bases line up with TRBD2. The CDR3 has 18 residues. V was clipped by 0 bases and J by 5 bases; unmatched bases: 10. CDR3 in DNA: TGTGCCAGCAGTTTAGCGAGAGCTAGCGGGAGTTTAGACAATGAGCAGTTCTTC. Translation: CASSLARASGSLDNEQFF.

V usage is TRBV4-3 and J usage is TRBJ2-1, with 10 bases identical to TRBD1. Germline CDR1 reads LGHNA; CDR2 reads YSLEER. The CDR3 contains 16 residues. V shed 4 bases and J 1 base; nucleotides not matched to a gene: 4. As DNA, the CDR3 is TGCGCCAGCAGCCCGGGACAGGGGCTTTCCTACAATGAGCAGTTCTTC. Protein sequence: CASSPGQGLSYNEQFF.

This clonotype was seen ten or more times. This chain links TRBV7-8 with TRBJ1-1; a possible D gene is TRBD1 (6 bases). This CDR3 spans 15 amino acids. V lost 2 bases and J lost 0, with 10 bases in between. Per germline, CDR1 SGHVS and CDR2 FQNEAQ. CDR3 residues: CASSLWGQLNTEAFF. The CDR3 DNA reads TGTGCCAGCAGCTTATGGGGACAACTGAACACTGAAGCTTTCTTT.

This clonotype has only a few counts. V and J are TRBV11-3 and TRBJ2-3; 10 bases map to TRBD1. Germline-derived CDR1 and CDR2 are SGHNT and YENEEA. V shed 1 base and J 4 bases; nucleotides not matched to a gene: 2. The CDR3 has 15 amino acids. The CDR3 spells CASSLGTGGPDTQYF. The CDR3 DNA is TGTGCCAGCAGCTTAGGGACAGGGGGACCAGATACGCAGTATTTT.

This clonotype has just a few counts. This chain joins TRBV9 and TRBJ1-5; TRBD1 might be the D (5 bases). The CDR3 contains 15 residues. Trimming took 2 bases from V and 7 from J, leaving 16 bases between them. Germline-derived CDR1 and CDR2 are SGDLS and YYNGEE. CDR3 sequence: CASSVGGGGEQPQHF. In DNA, the CDR3 is TGTGCCAGCAGCGTGGGTGGGGGAGGGGAGCAGCCCCAGCATTTT.

The V call is TRBV12-3 or TRBV12-4, the J call TRBJ2-3; the D gene could be TRBD1 or TRBD2 (5 bases each). V was trimmed by 0 bases and J by 0 bases, leaving 16 bases between them. The CDR3 contains 18 residues. CDR3 nucleotides: TGTGCCAGCAGTTTAGCGAGGGGAGCAGCCATTAGCACAGATACGCAGTATTTT. Amino acid sequence: CASSLARGAAISTDTQYF.

This sequence joins TRBV18 and TRBJ2-5; D might be TRBD2 (6 bases). Trimming shortened V by 2 bases and J by 1 base, and 11 bases separated the two germline ends. The CDR3 is made up of 15 amino acids. Germline CDR1 KGHSH, CDR2 LQKENI. DNA for the CDR3: TGTGCCAGCTCACCAGGGCGTAGCGGCCAAGAGACCCAGTACTTC. As protein: CASSPGRSGQETQYF.

This clonotype was picked up many times. The DNA for the CDR3 is TGCGCCAGCAGCTTATCGGGAGGGACACATACGCAGTATTTT. As protein: CASSLSGGTHTQYF. The gene calls are TRBV5-1 and TRBJ2-3; 8 bases map to TRBD2. The CDR3 has 14 residues. Trimming removed 2 bases from V and 7 bases from J; junction bases left unmatched: 6. Germline V gene lookup returns CDR1 SGHRS and CDR2 YFSETQ.

The CDR3 protein is CSAREGRRGETQYF. The CDR3 bases are TGCAGTGCTAGAGAGGGGAGGCGGGGGGAGACCCAGTACTTC. The chain uses TRBV20-1 and TRBJ2-5, with 7 bases identical to TRBD2. The CDR3 contains 14 residues. The V gene's germline CDR1 is DFQATT and CDR2 SNEGSKA (reference sequence). Trimming cost V 0 bases and J 5 bases; bases outside gene matches: 6.

The genes are TRBV20-1 and TRBJ1-4; D gene unclear. CDR3 length: 14 residues. Germline CDR1 DFQATT, CDR2 SNEGSKA (reference sequence). V was shortened by 1 base and J by 6 bases, with 12 bases between the two germline ends. Written as DNA, the CDR3 is TGCAGTGCTAGAGGTACAGAGGGTGATGAAAAACTGTTTTTT. Its protein is CSARGTEGDEKLFF.

The chain couples TRBV5-1 to TRBJ2-6, with TRBD1 matching 7 bases. After removal of 1 base from V and 3 bases from J, the junction contained 4 bases not matched to a gene. The CDR3 is 16 amino acids. Germline-derived CDR1 and CDR2 are SGHRS and YFSETQ. CDR3 residues: CASSLTGEGGANVLTF. CDR3 nucleotide sequence: TGCGCCAGCAGCTTGACAGGGGAAGGTGGGGCCAACGTCCTGACTTTC.

In nucleotides, the CDR3 is TGTGCCAGCACCACATTTACTAACTATGGCTACACCTTC. Translating gives CASTTFTNYGYTF. This rearrangement joins TRBV2 to TRBJ1-2, with D unresolved. CDR1 is SNHLY, CDR2 FYNNEI, per germline. The CDR3 extends over 13 amino acids. Trimming stripped 7 bases from V and 0 bases from J, with 9 bases between. Together with reference TRBV2 and TRBJ1-2, the CDR3 gives the full variable domain: EPEVTQTPSHQVTQMGQEVILRCVPISNHLYFYWYRQILGQKVEFLVSFYNNEISEKSEIFDDQFSVERPDGSNFTLKIRSTKLEDSAMYFCASTTFTNYGYTFGSGTRLTVV.

This clonotype appeared many times. The rearrangement joins TRBV12-3 or TRBV12-4 to TRBJ1-1; weak D call: TRBD1 (6 bases). V was trimmed by 5 bases and J by 4 bases, leaving 11 bases between them. The CDR3 is 13 amino acids. The CDR3, as DNA: TGTGCCAGCAGTCAACAGGGCATCACTGAAGCTTTCTTT. Translating it yields CASSQQGITEAFF.

This clonotype showed up many times. V is TRBV7-9 and J is TRBJ2-3, with no clear D. CDR3 length equals 16 residues. CDR1 and CDR2 (germline): SEHNR, FQNEAQ (reference sequence). V lost 1 base, J lost 4 bases, and 15 bases lay in between. The CDR3 region has the DNA TGTGCCAGCAGCTTAGAGGGTCTCAGAGTAGCAGATACGCAGTATTTT. Protein sequence: CASSLEGLRVADTQYF.

The chain combines TRBV7-9 with TRBJ1-6, with 7 bases lining up with TRBD1. The CDR3 contains 16 residues. The germline CDR1 and CDR2 sequences are SEHNR and FQNEAQ (reference sequence). The ends lost 5 bases at V and 9 bases at J; junction bases unmatched: 13. The CDR3 coding sequence is TGTGCCAGCAGCCCGTCAGGGGGTACCCTCAGTTCACCCCTCCACTTT. It yields the protein CASSPSGGTLSSPLHF.

This clonotype was detected a few times. The chain recombines TRBV3-1 with TRBJ2-2; no clear D. V was trimmed by 1 base and J by 5 bases, leaving 8 bases between them. CDR1 is LGHDT and CDR2 is YNNKEL in the germline V gene (reference sequence). The CDR3 has 14 amino acids. The CDR3 protein is CASSQAAVTGELFF. The CDR3 region has the DNA TGTGCCAGCAGCCAAGCGGCGGTGACCGGGGAGCTGTTTTTT.

This clonotype was counted at least ten times. This chain links TRBV5-1 with TRBJ2-1, with 9 nucleotides matching TRBD2. This CDR3 is 16 amino acids long. CDR1 and CDR2 (germline): SGHRS, YFSETQ. Trimming at V came to 0 bases and at J to 2 bases, leaving 3 bases not matched to a gene. In DNA form, the CDR3 reads TGCGCCAGCAGCTTGGAAGTAGCGGGGGCCTACAATGAGCAGTTCTTC. This sequence encodes CASSLEVAGAYNEQFF.

The rearrangement uses TRBV24-1 and TRBJ2-1, with TRBD2 matching over 7 bases. This CDR3 is 15 amino acids long. CDR1 is KGHDR and CDR2 is SFDVKD in the germline V gene. With 5 bases clipped from V and 3 bases from J, the junction kept 6 bases outside the gene matches. For the CDR3, the DNA is TGTGCCACCAGTGGAAGCGGGACCTACTACAATGAGCAGTTCTTC. Encoded protein: CATSGSGTYYNEQFF.

The table lists this clonotype with many counts. J is TRBJ1-2 and V is TRBV7-3, with TRBD1 matching over 7 bases. The V gene's germline CDR1 is SGHTA and CDR2 FQGTGA. The J segment lost 7 bases and the V segment lost 5 bases, leaving 7 bases of the junction unmatched. The CDR3 has 13 residues. Here the CDR3 DNA reads TGTGCCAGCAGCGCTACAGGGGTTGGTGGCTACACCTTC. Protein sequence: CASSATGVGGYTF.

In this sample, this clonotype turned up many times. V and J are TRBV10-3 and TRBJ2-3; TRBD1 matches 10 bases. Germline loops: CDR1 ENHRY, CDR2 SYGVKD. The junction had 3 bases not matched to a gene; V was cut back by 2 bases and J by 4 bases. The CDR3 runs 15 residues. In DNA form, the CDR3 reads TGTGCCATCAGTGAGAGGGGGACAGGGGCAGATACGCAGTATTTT. Translated, it gives CAISERGTGADTQYF.

This CDR3 reads CASSPRGGNIQYF. The CDR3 DNA sequence: TGTGCCAGCAGTCCCCGGGGCGGTAACATTCAGTACTTC. The chain links TRBV6-1 to TRBJ2-4; D possibly matches TRBD1 or TRBD2 (5 bases each). The CDR3 loop spans 13 amino acids. Germline V CDR1 and CDR2: MNHNS, SASEGT. The V gene lost 5 bases and the J gene lost 7 bases, with 12 bases spanning the gap.